These 4 T cell receptor beta chains originate from one sample sequenced in a study of blood T cell repertoires in COVID-19. TCRdb's table, derived via immunoSEQ multiplex PCR, lists solely in-frame clones and lacks some. The sample lists about 210,000 clones; 88% were seen once. Material: PBMCs or T cells enriched from blood (not recorded which). Every receptor here comes from a woman aged 40 to 49 with acute COVID-19.

For the CDR3, the DNA is TGTGCCAGCAGTGGGACAAACACCGGGGAGCTGTTTTTT. Its translation is CASSGTNTGELFF. The chain joins TRBV6-4 to TRBJ2-2; D might be TRBD1 (5 bases). Germline V CDR1 and CDR2: MRHNA, SNTAGT. This CDR3 comprises 13 residues. V was cut by 4 bases and J by 2 bases, with 5 bases left in between.

The chain joins TRBV4-3 to TRBJ1-5; D gene ambiguous. Germline CDR1 LGHNA, CDR2 YSLEER. V was clipped by 3 bases and J by 1 base, with 10 bases between them. There are 15 residues in the CDR3. DNA for the CDR3: TGCGCCAGCAGCCAGGGCCTGGAAAGCAATCAGCCCCAGCATTTT. This gives the protein CASSQGLESNQPQHF.

CDR3 protein: CASSGRQGNSPLHF. Written as DNA, the CDR3 is TGTGCCAGCAGCGGCCGACAGGGGAATTCACCCCTCCACTTT. This chain links TRBV7-2 with TRBJ1-6, with 8 bases lining up with TRBD1. Unmatched junction bases numbered 4, after V lost 5 bases and J lost 7 bases. The germline gives CDR1 SGHTA, CDR2 FQGNSA. CDR3 length equals 14 residues.

The rearrangement joins TRBV6-2 or TRBV6-3 to TRBJ1-2; 10 nucleotides match TRBD1. This CDR3 has 15 amino acids. CDR1 MNHEY and CDR2 SVGEGT come from the germline V gene. V lost 4 bases to trimming and J lost 4 bases; unmatched junction nucleotides: 6. CDR3 sequence reads: CASSFRTGGVYGYTF. The CDR3 coding sequence is TGTGCCAGCAGTTTTCGGACAGGGGGAGTCTATGGCTACACCTTC.